These 5 T cell receptor beta chains were all obtained from the same sample, sequenced in a study (dated by TCRdb to the mid-2010s). Cells that were CD4+CD25+CD127-/low were the ones isolated as Tregs. The library relied on multiplex PCR. The run used an Ion Torrent PGM. In the approximately 21-patient analysis, TRBV12-4/TRBJ1-2 clonotypes were amplified using adaptor-ligated barcode primers. TCRdb took the public reads, trimmed them with fastp at Q25, ran MiXCR for clone calling and kept in-frame beta chains. Under each unique CDR3 protein, matching rows form one entry showing the most common genes and DNA. For this sample the table gives about 200 distinct CDR3 sequences, of which 8% to 13% were detected only once. Approximately 21% of the sample goes to the ten largest clones. Sequenced sample: Tregs sorted from blood. The origin of the receptors is a female donor with breast cancer.

This clonotype is large by share. V usage is TRBV12-3 or TRBV12-4 and J usage is TRBJ1-2, with TRBD1 matching over 9 bases. There are 15 residues in the CDR3. V was pared by 6 bases and J by 3 bases, with 8 bases of the junction left unmatched. In nucleotides, the CDR3 is TGTGCCAGCAGCCTAGGGACAGGGCGATACTATGGCTACACCTTC. This translates into CASSLGTGRYYGYTF.

In its sample, this clonotype ranks as hyperexpanded (1% or more). The genes are TRBV12-3 or TRBV12-4 and TRBJ1-2; perhaps TRBD1 as D (6 bases). Deletions cut 5 bases from V and 4 bases from J, with 17 bases between. There are 15 residues in the CDR3. The DNA of the CDR3 is TGTGCCAGCAGTCCTCCGGACAGTGGAATCTATGGCTACACCTTC. Protein product: CASSPPDSGIYGYTF.

This clonotype counts as large. The chain is built from TRBV12-3 or TRBV12-4 and TRBJ1-2; TRBD1 is a possible D gene (6 bases). The CDR3 loop spans 13 amino acids. V lost 5 bases and J lost 4, with 11 bases in between. The CDR3 sequence: CASSHRAAYGYTF. The CDR3 nucleotides read TGTGCCAGCAGTCACAGGGCCGCCTATGGCTACACCTTC.

By its share, this clonotype is large (0.1 to 1%). The chain links TRBV12-3 or TRBV12-4 to TRBJ1-2; D remains unclear. V lost 2 bases to trimming and J lost 4 bases, with 11 bases between them. This CDR3 region has 14 residues. The CDR3 DNA reads TGTGCCAGCAGTTTAAGAGGGCCTGGCTATGGCTACACCTTC. Its translation is CASSLRGPGYGYTF.

This clonotype is judged large. This chain uses TRBV12-3 or TRBV12-4 with TRBJ1-2; D ambiguous. The V end was cut by 3 bases, the J end by 0 bases, with 14 bases between. The length of the CDR3 is 16 residues. CDR3 loop: CASSFGPPPTNYGYTF. CDR3 bases: TGTGCCAGCAGTTTTGGTCCACCGCCAACTAACTATGGCTACACCTTC.